The rows below give T cell receptor beta chains drawn from one sample of a study of OX40 agonist ivuxolimab in advanced cancers. Some clones are missing from TCRdb's copy, which holds only in-frame ones; the method was immunoSEQ multiplex PCR. Of more than 20,000 clones in the sample, 70% to 90% are singletons; the top ten hold 25%. Here the sequenced sample was CD4+ or CD8+ T cells sorted from blood, taken in a trial of the OX40 agonist ivuxolimab. These receptors were collected from an adult with an advanced solid tumor such as melanoma, head and neck, liver or kidney cancer. Each CDR3 is given with its conserved first and last residue. The order of the fields is D gene, clone size, V gene, J gene, CDR3 protein, CDR3 DNA. A D gene is named only where the DNA matches it firmly. Clone size is given for some rows only: seen once, a few or many times, or a class if the clone is expanded.

>TRBD2|NA|TRBV11-3|TRBJ2-1
CASSLGGREATYNEQFF
TGTGCCAGCAGCTTAGGTGGGCGGGAGGCTACCTACAATGAGCAGTTCTTC
>NA|NA|TRBV6-4|TRBJ2-3
CASSAIGASTDTQYF
TGTGCCAGCAGCGCCATAGGGGCGAGCACAGATACGCAGTATTTT
>NA|NA|TRBV25-1|TRBJ2-7
CASISPREYEQYF
TGTGCCAGCATAAGTCCGAGAGAGTACGAGCAGTACTTC
>TRBD1|NA|TRBV27|TRBJ1-1
CASSFGTGYTEAFF
TGTGCCAGCAGTTTTGGGACAGGCTACACTGAAGCTTTCTTT
>TRBD2|NA|TRBV5-1|TRBJ2-1
CASSLGGSSYNEQFF
TGCGCCAGCAGCTTAGGCGGGAGCTCCTACAATGAGCAGTTCTTC
>TRBD2|NA|TRBV19|TRBJ2-7
CASSRGLAGGPLSSYEQYF
TGTGCCAGTAGTCGGGGACTAGCGGGAGGGCCTCTTAGCTCCTACGAGCAGTACTTC
>NA|NA|TRBV7-3|TRBJ2-6
CASSLGGSGANVLTF
TGTGCCAGCAGCCTAGGGGGATCTGGGGCCAACGTCCTGACTTTC
>NA|NA|TRBV6-5|TRBJ1-2
CASSIQGGHYGYTF
TGTGCCAGCAGTATACAGGGAGGTCACTATGGCTACACCTTC
>TRBD1|NA|TRBV7-9|TRBJ1-2
CASSQGDGGSINYGYTF
TGTGCCAGCAGCCAGGGGGACGGGGGTTCGATCAACTATGGCTACACCTTC
>NA|NA|TRBV6-6|TRBJ2-5
CASTPDAQETQYF
TGTGCCAGCACCCCCGACGCCCAAGAGACCCAGTACTTC
>TRBD2|NA|TRBV7-3|TRBJ2-7
CASSLGPTSGRFSYEQYF
TGTGCCAGCAGCTTAGGTCCCACTAGCGGGAGATTTTCCTACGAGCAGTACTTC
>NA|once|TRBV28|TRBJ1-3
CASSKPDRSSGNTIYF
TGTGCCAGCAGTAAACCGGACAGAAGCTCTGGAAACACCATATATTTT
>TRBD1|NA|TRBV9|TRBJ2-2
CASSVGDRGITGELFF
TGTGCCAGCAGCGTGGGGGACAGGGGGATCACCGGGGAGCTGTTTTTT
>NA|NA|TRBV19|TRBJ1-5
CASSPGPLSQPQHF
TGTGCCAGTAGCCCCGGGCCCTTGTCTCAGCCCCAGCATTTT
>NA|once|TRBV27|TRBJ2-5
CASSPQGETQYF
TGTGCCAGCAGTCCCCAAGGGGAGACCCAGTACTTC
>NA|NA|TRBV21-1|TRBJ1-5
CASSTGPEQGIRRNQPQHF
TGTGCCAGCAGCACCGGCCCTGAGCAGGGTATTAGACGCAATCAGCCCCAGCATTTT
>TRBD1|once|TRBV6-5|TRBJ2-7
CASSPTGESYEQYF
TGTGCCAGCAGTCCGACAGGGGAATCCTACGAGCAGTACTTC
>NA|NA|TRBV27|TRBJ2-7
CASSLWNRVDEQYF
TGTGCCAGCAGTTTATGGAACAGGGTGGACGAGCAGTACTTC
>NA|once|TRBV6-1|TRBJ1-1
CASTRGTEAFF
TGTGCCAGCACTCGAGGGACTGAAGCTTTCTTT
>TRBD1|NA|TRBV4-3|TRBJ2-5
CASSQKFTGEETQYF
TGCGCCAGCAGCCAAAAATTCACAGGGGAAGAGACCCAGTACTTC
>NA|NA|TRBV28|TRBJ1-5
CASSPRRVLDQPQHF
TGTGCCAGCAGTCCCAGAAGGGTCCTTGATCAGCCCCAGCATTTT
>NA|NA|TRBV7-8|TRBJ2-7
CASSFIGDPLAYEQYF
TGTGCCAGCAGCTTCATTGGAGACCCCCTCGCCTACGAGCAGTACTTC
>NA|NA|TRBV27|TRBJ2-1
CASSLLNEQFF
TGTGCCAGCAGTTTACTAAATGAGCAGTTCTTC
>NA|once|TRBV7-9|TRBJ2-5
CASSPEGGETQYF
TGTGCCAGCAGCCCAGAAGGGGGGGAGACCCAGTACTTC
>NA|NA|TRBV6-5|TRBJ1-5
CASSYSDNQPQHF
TGTGCCAGCAGTTACAGTGACAATCAGCCCCAGCATTTT
>NA|NA|TRBV7-9|TRBJ2-1
CASSSPVSSYNEQFF
TGTGCCAGCAGCTCTCCGGTAAGCTCCTACAATGAGCAGTTCTTC
>NA|NA|TRBV28|TRBJ1-5
CASVITGSGQPQHF
TGTGCCAGCGTTATTACAGGGTCAGGTCAGCCCCAGCATTTT
>TRBD2|NA|TRBV9|TRBJ2-2
CASSSGLAGGPTGELFF
TGTGCCAGCAGCTCGGGACTAGCGGGAGGGCCCACCGGGGAGCTGTTTTTT
>NA|NA|TRBV15|TRBJ2-7
CATSRDFRDTISYEQYF
TGTGCCACCAGCAGAGATTTCAGGGACACCATCTCCTACGAGCAGTACTTC
>NA|NA|TRBV28|TRBJ2-2
CASSLSGELFF
TGTGCCAGCAGTTTATCCGGGGAGCTGTTTTTT
>NA|NA|TRBV11-3|TRBJ2-1
CASSLGWSEQFF
TGTGCCAGCAGCTTAGGGTGGAGTGAGCAGTTCTTC
>NA|NA|TRBV6-5|TRBJ1-1
CASSYRGEAFF
TGTGCCAGCAGTTACCGGGGGGAAGCTTTCTTT
>NA|NA|TRBV7-9|TRBJ1-6
CASSSEGSNSPLHF
TGTGCCAGCAGCTCAGAGGGGAGTAATTCACCCCTCCACTTT
>NA|NA|TRBV7-9|TRBJ2-3
CASNHDSSTDTQYF
TGTGCCAGCAACCACGACTCTAGCACAGATACGCAGTATTTT
>NA|NA|TRBV6-5|TRBJ2-2
CASSYNLGELFF
TGTGCCAGCAGTTACAACCTCGGGGAGCTGTTTTTT
>NA|NA|TRBV7-9|TRBJ2-1
CASSPYTRDEQFF
TGTGCCAGCAGCCCCTACACTAGGGATGAGCAGTTCTTC
>NA|NA|TRBV9|TRBJ2-3
CASSVAMEPTDTQYF
TGTGCCAGCAGCGTAGCTATGGAGCCCACAGATACGCAGTATTTT
>NA|NA|TRBV2|TRBJ2-7
CASSDRGARMSYEQYF
TGTGCCAGCAGTGATCGGGGGGCACGGATGTCCTACGAGCAGTACTTC
>NA|few|TRBV9|TRBJ2-1
CASSVDTETATYNEQFF
TGTGCCAGCAGCGTAGATACAGAGACAGCCACCTACAATGAGCAGTTCTTC
>TRBD1|NA|TRBV5-1|TRBJ1-2
CASSLGQGASYGYTF
TGCGCCAGCAGCTTGGGACAGGGGGCCTCCTATGGCTACACCTTC
>TRBD1|NA|TRBV5-4|TRBJ1-5
CASSSGTGRQPQHF
TGTGCCAGCAGCTCCGGGACAGGTCGCCAGCCCCAGCATTTT